Each of the 30 T cell receptor beta chains below was sequenced from the same sample in a study of cytomegalovirus exposure and HLA in healthy donors. Use of 60 Vbeta and 13 Jbeta primers characterized the PCR. Here immunoSEQ multiplex PCR was the method, and the copy in TCRdb shows in-frame clones only, minus some. The sample includes 200,000 to 250,000 clones, 75% to 85% of them seen just once. The sequencing sample was made of PBMCs. These receptors came from a woman in her forties in good health and CMV-seronegative.

This chain links TRBV30 with TRBJ2-2, with D hard to call. The CDR3 has 13 residues. Between the trimmed V and J ends, which lost 2 bases and 2 bases, there was a span of 6 bases. In germline, CDR1 is GTSNPN, CDR2 SVGIG (reference sequence). CDR3 sequence: CAWSSVNTGELFF. In DNA, the CDR3 is TGTGCCTGGAGTAGCGTAAACACCGGGGAGCTGTTTTTT.

A few counts support this clone. V is TRBV6-5 and J is TRBJ1-5; 9 bases line up with TRBD1. Germline assignment: CDR1 MNHEY and CDR2 SVGAGI. The ends lost 6 bases at V and 4 bases at J; junction bases unmatched: 4. CDR3 size: 14 residues. DNA for the CDR3: TGTGCCAGCAGAACAGGGGGCAGGAATCAGCCCCAGCATTTT. It encodes CASRTGGRNQPQHF.

This clone has just a few counts. The chain couples TRBV6-5 to TRBJ1-2; 9 positions agree with TRBD1. This CDR3 comprises 14 residues. J gave up 10 bases and V 6 bases, and 12 bases lay outside the gene matches. The germline V gene encodes CDR1 MNHEY and CDR2 SVGAGI. This chain's CDR3 is CASRLFGTGQDYTF. DNA of the CDR3: TGTGCCAGCAGGCTTTTCGGGACAGGGCAAGACTACACCTTC.

The chain is built from TRBV28 and TRBJ2-7, with TRBD1 matching over 10 bases. CDR1 and CDR2 (germline): MDHEN, SYDVKM. V was pared by 6 bases and J by 7 bases, with 15 bases of the junction left unmatched. This CDR3 is built from 16 residues. CDR3 sequence reads: CASRPAGQGRLSEQYF. CDR3 sequence (DNA): TGTGCCAGCAGGCCCGCGGGACAGGGGAGGTTGAGTGAGCAGTACTTC.

The chain combines TRBV19 with TRBJ2-1; D unresolved. The V gene's germline CDR1 is LNHDA and CDR2 SQIVND (reference sequence). This CDR3 region has 13 residues. V lost 5 bases and J lost 3, with 8 bases in between. The CDR3 bases are TGTGCCAGTAGTCAGTTCCGCTACAATGAGCAGTTCTTC. Translation: CASSQFRYNEQFF. Complete variable domain (other parts from reference TRBV19 and TRBJ2-1): DGGITQSPKYLFRKEGQNVTLSCEQNLNHDAMYWYRQDPGQGLRLIYYSQIVNDFQKGDIAEGYSVSREKKESFPLTVTSAQKNPTAFYLCASSQFRYNEQFFGPGTRLTVL.

This chain uses TRBV15 with TRBJ1-2; 11 nucleotides align to TRBD1. V was clipped by 3 bases and J by 8 bases; unmatched bases: 2. Germline V gene sequence: CDR1 LNHNV, CDR2 YYDKDF (reference sequence). This CDR3 has 13 residues. The CDR3 sequence: CATSRDRGHGYTF. CDR3 DNA sequence: TGTGCCACCAGCAGGGACAGGGGGCACGGCTACACCTTC.

The chain carries TRBV10-3 and TRBJ2-5; TRBD1 might be the D (5 bases). V shed 2 bases and J shed 2 bases, with 18 bases lying between them. This CDR3 spans 17 amino acids. The germline V gene encodes CDR1 ENHRY and CDR2 SYGVKD. This chain's CDR3 is CAISEGLGSGAQETQYF. The CDR3 bases are TGTGCCATCAGTGAGGGTTTGGGGTCTGGGGCTCAAGAGACCCAGTACTTC.

The chain joins TRBV6-4 to TRBJ1-4, with D possibly being TRBD1 (5 bases). The CDR3 has 15 residues. Looked up from germline, CDR1 is MRHNA and CDR2 is SNTAGT. The V gene lost 2 bases and the J gene lost 5 bases, with 12 bases spanning the gap. CDR3 DNA: TGTGCCAGCAGTGACCTCGGACACTCAAATGAAAAACTGTTTTTT. Residues: CASSDLGHSNEKLFF.

The gene calls are TRBV5-1 and TRBJ1-2; D uncertain. The CDR3 has 18 amino acids. Germline CDR1 and CDR2: SGHRS and YFSETQ. V lost 4 bases, J lost 3 bases, and 25 bases lay in between. CDR3 sequence: CASSSNAGSDYVDYGYTF. CDR3 bases: TGCGCCAGCAGCAGCAATGCGGGATCCGATTATGTTGACTATGGCTACACCTTC. Based on the CDR3 plus reference TRBV5-1 and TRBJ1-2, the full variable domain is KAGVTQTPRYLIKTRGQQVTLSCSPISGHRSVSWYQQTPGQGLQFLFEYFSETQRNKGNFPGRFSGRQFSNSRSEMNVSTLELGDSALYLCASSSNAGSDYVDYGYTFGSGTRLTVV.

This CDR3 is CASSFGDRGDYGYTF. CDR3 DNA sequence: TGTGCCAGCAGTTTCGGGGACAGGGGGGACTATGGCTACACCTTC. The gene calls are TRBV27 and TRBJ1-2; 11 positions agree with TRBD1. Germline CDR1 MNHEY, CDR2 SMNVEV (reference sequence). The length of the CDR3 is 15 residues. The V and J ends lost 3 bases and 3 bases, in that order; junction bases with no gene match: 3.

The chain is built from TRBV6-5 and TRBJ1-2; tentatively, D is TRBD1 (6 bases). From germline, CDR1 is MNHEY and CDR2 SVGAGI. Trimming took off 6 bases at V and 4 bases at J, with 12 bases between the two ends. This CDR3 has 13 residues. The CDR3 sequence: CASRKTGLYGYTF. CDR3 in DNA: TGTGCCAGCAGAAAGACAGGCCTCTATGGCTACACCTTC.

The chain is built from TRBV28 and TRBJ2-3; TRBD2 agrees at 9 bases. The CDR3 runs to 20 residues. CDR1 is MDHEN, CDR2 SYDVKM, per germline. The V segment lost 3 bases and the J segment 0 bases; nucleotides outside the gene matches: 16. The chain's CDR3 is CASSFPLLSGRPTSTDTQYF. CDR3 DNA sequence: TGTGCCAGCAGTTTTCCCCTCCTGAGCGGGAGGCCCACTAGCACAGATACGCAGTATTTT.

The chain recombines TRBV28 with TRBJ1-2, with D tentatively TRBD1 (6 bases). CDR3 size: 14 residues. V gave up 2 bases and J gave up 1 base, with 8 bases separating them. The V gene's germline CDR1 is MDHEN and CDR2 SYDVKM. CDR3: CASSLRTVNYGYTF. DNA of the CDR3: TGTGCCAGCAGTTTAAGGACAGTTAACTATGGCTACACCTTC.

The chain carries TRBV6-5 and TRBJ1-3, with 8 nucleotides matching TRBD1. The CDR3 has 15 residues. The germline V gene has CDR1 MNHEY and CDR2 SVGAGI. The V and J ends lost 4 bases and 2 bases, in that order; junction bases with no gene match: 4. The CDR3 region has the DNA TGTGCCAGCAGTTTCGGACAGGGACCTGGAAACACCATATATTTT. This encodes CASSFGQGPGNTIYF.

CDR3 DNA sequence: TGCAGCGTTGAAGACTTGGTGCAGGGTGAAAAACTGTTTTTT. Its protein product is CSVEDLVQGEKLFF. The chain uses TRBV29-1 and TRBJ1-4, with a possible D match to TRBD1 (5 bases). The CDR3 spans 14 residues. Trimming shortened V by 0 bases and J by 7 bases, and 12 bases separated the two germline ends. Germline CDR1 SQVTM, CDR2 ANQGSEA.

This chain links TRBV7-2 with TRBJ1-4; 7 bases match TRBD1. Trimming removed 4 bases from V and 4 bases from J; junction bases left unmatched: 6. Looked up from germline, CDR1 is SGHTA and CDR2 is FQGNSA. CDR3 length: 15 residues. Written as DNA, the CDR3 is TGTGCCAGCAGCTCCCGACAGGGCCATAATGAAAAACTGTTTTTT. It encodes CASSSRQGHNEKLFF. The whole variable domain, filled in from reference TRBV7-2 and TRBJ1-4, reads GAGVSQSPSNKVTEKGKDVELRCDPISGHTALYWYRQSLGQGLEFLIYFQGNSAPDKSGLPSDRFSAERTGGSVSTLTIQRTQQEDSAVYLCASSSRQGHNEKLFFGSGTQLSVL.

The chain carries TRBV30 and TRBJ2-7, with 9 nucleotides matching TRBD2. Losses at the gene ends were 2 bases for V and 2 bases for J; bases not matched to a gene: 4. The CDR3 sequence is 14 residues long. From germline, CDR1 is GTSNPN and CDR2 SVGIG (reference sequence). CDR3 region: CAWSLAGRPYEQYF. DNA of the CDR3: TGTGCCTGGAGTCTAGCGGGACGCCCCTACGAGCAGTACTTC.

The chain uses TRBV7-2 and TRBJ2-1, with 8 bases fitting TRBD2. Germline loops: CDR1 SGHTA, CDR2 FQGNSA. The CDR3 loop spans 15 amino acids. V was pared by 1 base and J by 6 bases, with 5 bases of the junction left unmatched. The CDR3 protein is CASSLDGTRSNEQFF. The CDR3 DNA is TGTGCCAGCAGCTTAGATGGGACTAGGAGCAATGAGCAGTTCTTC.

This clone was counted once. The chain uses TRBV2 and TRBJ1-2; TRBD1 matches at 10 bases. From germline, CDR1 is SNHLY and CDR2 FYNNEI. The ends lost 6 bases at V and 4 bases at J; junction bases unmatched: 11. The CDR3 is 16 residues long. The CDR3 here is CASSSPDRGRAYGYTF. The CDR3 DNA reads as TGTGCCAGCAGCTCTCCTGACAGGGGGCGCGCCTATGGCTACACCTTC.

This clone was seen only a few times. The chain combines TRBV7-9 with TRBJ1-1; TRBD1 agrees at 7 bases. Looked up from germline, CDR1 is SEHNR and CDR2 is FQNEAQ (reference sequence). The V and J ends lost 6 bases and 4 bases, in that order; junction bases with no gene match: 8. CDR3 length equals 14 residues. CDR3 loop: CASRSTGPVTEAFF. DNA for the CDR3: TGTGCCAGCAGGTCGACAGGGCCGGTCACTGAAGCTTTCTTT.

The chain couples TRBV5-1 to TRBJ2-7, with a possible D match to TRBD1 (6 bases). The germline V gene encodes CDR1 SGHRS and CDR2 YFSETQ. The CDR3 consists of 13 residues. Trimming removed 2 bases at V and 3 bases at J, with 9 bases between. CDR3: CASSFTGNYEQYF. DNA for the CDR3: TGCGCCAGCAGCTTTACAGGGAACTACGAGCAGTACTTC.

The chain combines TRBV2 with TRBJ1-1; D might be TRBD1 (6 bases). Per germline, CDR1 SNHLY and CDR2 FYNNEI. V was shortened by 6 bases and J by 0 bases, with 11 bases between the two germline ends. This CDR3 is 14 amino acids long. This CDR3 is CASREDRMNTEAFF. The CDR3 DNA is TGTGCCAGCAGAGAGGACAGAATGAACACTGAAGCTTTCTTT.

The V gene is TRBV5-1, the J gene TRBJ2-7; 8 nucleotides match TRBD2. The V gene end was trimmed by 3 bases and the J gene end by 2 bases; junction bases not matched to a gene: 10. The CDR3 is made up of 16 amino acids. CDR1 is SGHRS, CDR2 YFSETQ, per germline. CDR3 in amino acids: CASSYALAGLTYEQYF. CDR3 bases: TGCGCCAGCAGCTACGCGCTAGCGGGTCTTACCTACGAGCAGTACTTC.

This clone was seen more than once but under ten times. This rearrangement joins TRBV5-1 to TRBJ1-1; D is perhaps TRBD1 (5 bases). The V gene lost 4 bases and the J gene lost 0 bases, with 22 bases spanning the gap. The V gene's germline CDR1 is SGHRS and CDR2 YFSETQ. CDR3 size: 18 residues. CDR3 sequence reads: CASSPRRAQGKMNTEAFF. CDR3 bases: TGCGCCAGCAGCCCCCGAAGGGCTCAGGGAAAAATGAACACTGAAGCTTTCTTT.

The chain couples TRBV11-2 to TRBJ1-2, with unresolved D. The V gene's germline CDR1 is SGHAT and CDR2 FQNNGV. Trimming took 5 bases from V and 5 from J, leaving 9 bases between them. The CDR3 consists of 12 residues. CDR3 bases: TGTGCCAGCAGCAGCCTTAGATATGGCTACACCTTC. Amino acid sequence: CASSSLRYGYTF.

The rearrangement links TRBV7-9 to TRBJ1-1; tentative D call: TRBD1 (5 bases). CDR1 is SEHNR, CDR2 FQNEAQ, per germline (reference sequence). Trimming cost V 2 bases and J 7 bases, with 11 bases left between them. CDR3 length equals 13 residues. The chain's CDR3 is CASSLRGVSEAFF. The CDR3, as DNA: TGTGCCAGCAGCTTACGGGGGGTGAGTGAAGCTTTCTTT. Variable domain in full (rest from reference TRBV7-9 and TRBJ1-1): DTGVSQNPRHKITKRGQNVTFRCDPISEHNRLYWYRQTLGQGPEFLTYFQNEAQLEKSRLLSDRFSAERPKGSFSTLEIQRTEQGDSAMYLCASSLRGVSEAFFGQGTRLTVV.

The rearrangement joins TRBV6-5 to TRBJ2-2, with 7 bases lining up with TRBD1. This CDR3 has 15 amino acids. The junction had 7 bases not matched to a gene; V was cut back by 5 bases and J by 4 bases. Germline V gene sequence: CDR1 MNHEY, CDR2 SVGAGI. CDR3 sequence (DNA): TGTGCCAGCAGTCGAGCGACAGGGACCACCGGGGAGCTGTTTTTT. This translates into CASSRATGTTGELFF.

The rearrangement uses TRBV6-5 and TRBJ2-7, with a possible D match to TRBD2 (5 bases). Trimming stripped 5 bases from V and 0 bases from J, with 14 bases between. The germline V gene has CDR1 MNHEY and CDR2 SVGAGI. The CDR3 runs 15 residues. For the CDR3, the DNA is TGTGCCAGCAGTCTCCGGGGTCAGCTCTCCTACGAGCAGTACTTC. Translation gives CASSLRGQLSYEQYF.

V gene TRBV5-1 combines with J gene TRBJ2-5, with 12 bases matching TRBD1. With 5 bases clipped from V and 5 bases from J, the junction kept 7 bases outside the gene matches. Per the germline V gene, CDR1 is SGHRS and CDR2 is YFSETQ. This CDR3 region has 15 residues. CDR3 DNA sequence: TGCGCCAGCAGTCCGGGGACAGGGGGCGGGGAGACCCAGTACTTC. Translated, it gives CASSPGTGGGETQYF. Using reference TRBV5-1 and TRBJ2-5 for the parts outside the CDR3, the full variable domain is KAGVTQTPRYLIKTRGQQVTLSCSPISGHRSVSWYQQTPGQGLQFLFEYFSETQRNKGNFPGRFSGRQFSNSRSEMNVSTLELGDSALYLCASSPGTGGGETQYFGPGTRLLVL.

CDR3 amino acids: CASSATHRGANEKLFF. The CDR3 bases are TGTGCCAGCAGCGCTACTCACAGGGGGGCTAATGAAAAACTGTTTTTT. V usage is TRBV9 and J usage is TRBJ1-4, with TRBD1 matching 8 bases. CDR1 SGDLS and CDR2 YYNGEE come from the germline V gene. The CDR3 is 16 amino acids. The J segment lost 3 bases and the V segment lost 3 bases, leaving 7 bases of the junction unmatched.